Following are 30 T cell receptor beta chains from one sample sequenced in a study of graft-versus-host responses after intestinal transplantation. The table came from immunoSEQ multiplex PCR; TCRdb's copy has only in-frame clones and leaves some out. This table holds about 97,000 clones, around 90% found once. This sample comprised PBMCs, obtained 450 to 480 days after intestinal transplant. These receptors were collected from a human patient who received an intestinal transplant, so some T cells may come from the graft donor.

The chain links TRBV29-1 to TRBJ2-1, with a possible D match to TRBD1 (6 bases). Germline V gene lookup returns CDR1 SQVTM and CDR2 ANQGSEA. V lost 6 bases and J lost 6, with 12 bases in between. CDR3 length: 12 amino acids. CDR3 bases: TGCAGCGTCAGGACAGACTCCAATGAGCAGTTCTTC. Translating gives CSVRTDSNEQFF.

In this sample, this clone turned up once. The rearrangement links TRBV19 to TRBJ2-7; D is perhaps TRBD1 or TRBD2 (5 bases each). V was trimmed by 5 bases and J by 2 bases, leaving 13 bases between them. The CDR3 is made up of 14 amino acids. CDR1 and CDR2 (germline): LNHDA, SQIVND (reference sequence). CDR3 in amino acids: CASSWAGSAYEQYF. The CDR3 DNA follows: TGTGCCAGTAGTTGGGCAGGGAGTGCCTACGAGCAGTACTTC.

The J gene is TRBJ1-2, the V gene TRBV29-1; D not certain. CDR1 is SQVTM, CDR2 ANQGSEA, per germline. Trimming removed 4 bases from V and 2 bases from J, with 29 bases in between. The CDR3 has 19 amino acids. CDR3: CSVVGSWSATKDSNYGYTF. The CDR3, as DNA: TGCAGCGTTGTGGGTTCGTGGTCAGCTACGAAAGACTCGAACTATGGCTACACCTTC.

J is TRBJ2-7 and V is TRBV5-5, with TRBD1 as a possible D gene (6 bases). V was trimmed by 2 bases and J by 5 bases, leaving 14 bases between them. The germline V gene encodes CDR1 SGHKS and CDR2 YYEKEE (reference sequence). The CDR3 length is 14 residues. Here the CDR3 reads CASSLGGSVDEQYF. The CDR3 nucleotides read TGTGCCAGCAGCTTAGGGGGAAGTGTCGACGAGCAGTACTTC. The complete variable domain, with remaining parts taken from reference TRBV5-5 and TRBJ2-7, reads DAGVTQSPTHLIKTRGQQVTLRCSPISGHKSVSWYQQVLGQGPQFIFQYYEKEERGRGNFPDRFSARQFPNYSSELNVNALLLGDSALYLCASSLGGSVDEQYFGPGTRLTVT.

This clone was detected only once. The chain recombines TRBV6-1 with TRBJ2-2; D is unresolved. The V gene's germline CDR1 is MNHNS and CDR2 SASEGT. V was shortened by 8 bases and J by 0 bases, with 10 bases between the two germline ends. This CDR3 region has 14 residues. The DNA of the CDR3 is TGTGCCAGCGGGTGGTACTCGAACACCGGGGAGCTGTTTTTT. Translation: CASGWYSNTGELFF.

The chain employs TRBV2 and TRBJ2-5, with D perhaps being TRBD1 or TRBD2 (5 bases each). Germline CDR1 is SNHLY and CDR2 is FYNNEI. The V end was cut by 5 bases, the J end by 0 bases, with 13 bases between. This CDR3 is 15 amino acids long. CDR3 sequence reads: CASSTGTAYQETQYF. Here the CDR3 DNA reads TGTGCCAGCAGTACCGGGACGGCGTACCAAGAGACCCAGTACTTC.

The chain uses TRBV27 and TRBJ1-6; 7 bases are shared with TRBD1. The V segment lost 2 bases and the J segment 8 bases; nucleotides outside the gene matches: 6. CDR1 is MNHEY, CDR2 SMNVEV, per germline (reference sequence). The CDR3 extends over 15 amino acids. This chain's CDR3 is CASSLGGGPHSPLHF. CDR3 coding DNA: TGTGCCAGCAGTTTAGGAGGGGGCCCCCATTCACCCCTCCACTTT.

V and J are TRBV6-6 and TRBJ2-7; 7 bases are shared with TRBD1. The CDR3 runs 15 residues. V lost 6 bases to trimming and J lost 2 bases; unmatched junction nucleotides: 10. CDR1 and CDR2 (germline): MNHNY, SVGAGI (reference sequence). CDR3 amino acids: CASRPAGTETYEQYF. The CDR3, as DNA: TGTGCCAGCAGACCTGCCGGGACAGAGACCTACGAGCAGTACTTC.

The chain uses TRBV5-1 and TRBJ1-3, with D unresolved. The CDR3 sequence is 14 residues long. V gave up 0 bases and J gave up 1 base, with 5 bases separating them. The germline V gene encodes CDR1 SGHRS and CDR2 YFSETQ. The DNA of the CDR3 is TGCGCCAGCAGCTTGGGGGGATCTGGAAACACCATATATTTT. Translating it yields CASSLGGSGNTIYF.

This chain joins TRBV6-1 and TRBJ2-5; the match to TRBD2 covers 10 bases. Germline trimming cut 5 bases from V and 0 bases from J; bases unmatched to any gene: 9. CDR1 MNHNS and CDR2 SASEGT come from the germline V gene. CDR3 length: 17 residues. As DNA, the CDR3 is TGTGCCAGCAGTCAAGTTCGGACTAGCGGTTACCAAGAGACCCAGTACTTC. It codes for CASSQVRTSGYQETQYF.

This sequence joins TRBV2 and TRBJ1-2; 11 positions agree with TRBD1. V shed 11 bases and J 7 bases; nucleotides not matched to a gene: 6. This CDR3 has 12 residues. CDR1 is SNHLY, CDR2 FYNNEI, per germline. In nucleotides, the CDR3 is TGTGCCGGACAGGGGGCCCTTGGTGGCTACACCTTC. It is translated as CAGQGALGGYTF.

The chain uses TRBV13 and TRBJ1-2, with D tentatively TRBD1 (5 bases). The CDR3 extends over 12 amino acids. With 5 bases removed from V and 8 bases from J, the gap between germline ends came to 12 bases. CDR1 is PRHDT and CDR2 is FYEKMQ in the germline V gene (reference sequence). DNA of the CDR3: TGTGCCAGCAGCCCTCGGTGGGGGGGCTACACCTTC. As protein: CASSPRWGGYTF. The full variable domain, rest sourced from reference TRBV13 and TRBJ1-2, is AAGVIQSPRHLIKEKRETATLKCYPIPRHDTVYWYQQGPGQDPQFLISFYEKMQSDKGSIPDRFSAQQFSDYHSELNMSSLELGDSALYFCASSPRWGGYTFGSGTRLTVV.

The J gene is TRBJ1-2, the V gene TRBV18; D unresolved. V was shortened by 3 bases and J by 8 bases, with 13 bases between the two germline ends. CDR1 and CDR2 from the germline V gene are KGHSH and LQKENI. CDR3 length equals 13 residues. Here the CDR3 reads CASSPDSPTGYTF. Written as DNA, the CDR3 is TGTGCCAGCTCACCGGACTCTCCTACGGGCTACACCTTC.

CDR3 DNA sequence: TGTGCCAGCAGTTACGTGGGTGGCGAGCAGTACTTC. It yields the protein CASSYVGGEQYF. The chain combines TRBV6-6 with TRBJ2-7; D remains ambiguous. The CDR3 loop spans 12 amino acids. The germline V gene encodes CDR1 MNHNY and CDR2 SVGAGI (reference sequence). Trimming shortened V by 2 bases and J by 6 bases, and 8 bases separated the two germline ends.

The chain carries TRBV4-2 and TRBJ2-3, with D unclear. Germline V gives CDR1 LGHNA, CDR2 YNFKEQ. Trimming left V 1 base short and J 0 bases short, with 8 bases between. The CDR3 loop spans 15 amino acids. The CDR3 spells CASSQGYGSTDTQYF. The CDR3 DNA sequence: TGTGCCAGCAGCCAAGGTTACGGCAGCACAGATACGCAGTATTTT.

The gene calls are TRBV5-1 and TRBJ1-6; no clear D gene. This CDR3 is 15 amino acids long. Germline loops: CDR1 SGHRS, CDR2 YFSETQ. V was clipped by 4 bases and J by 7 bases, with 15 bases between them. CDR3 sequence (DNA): TGCGCCAGCAGCCCTACCGGGATCCGAAATTCACCCCTCCACTTT. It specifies CASSPTGIRNSPLHF.

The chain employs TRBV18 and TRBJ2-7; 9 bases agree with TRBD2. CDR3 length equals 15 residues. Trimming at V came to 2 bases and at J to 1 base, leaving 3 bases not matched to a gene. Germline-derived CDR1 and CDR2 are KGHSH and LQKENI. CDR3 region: CASSPAGGYSYEQYF. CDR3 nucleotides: TGTGCCAGCTCACCAGCGGGGGGGTATTCCTACGAGCAGTACTTC.

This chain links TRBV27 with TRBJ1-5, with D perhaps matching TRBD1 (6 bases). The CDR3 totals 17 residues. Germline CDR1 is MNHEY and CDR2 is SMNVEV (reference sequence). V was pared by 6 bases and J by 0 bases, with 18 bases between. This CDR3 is CASRQGNRAYSNQPQHF. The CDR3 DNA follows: TGTGCCAGCAGGCAAGGGAACAGGGCCTATAGCAATCAGCCCCAGCATTTT.

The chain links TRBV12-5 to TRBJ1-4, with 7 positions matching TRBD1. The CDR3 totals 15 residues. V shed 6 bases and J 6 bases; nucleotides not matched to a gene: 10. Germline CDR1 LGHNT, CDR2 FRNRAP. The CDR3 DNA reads TGTGCTAGTGGGATCACGGACAGGTGGGATGAAAAACTGTTTTTT. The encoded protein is CASGITDRWDEKLFF.

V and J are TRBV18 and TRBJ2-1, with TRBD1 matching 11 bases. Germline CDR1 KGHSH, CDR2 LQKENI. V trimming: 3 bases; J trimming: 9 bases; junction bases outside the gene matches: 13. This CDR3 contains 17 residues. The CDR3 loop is CASSPKSTRTGGGEQFF. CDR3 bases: TGTGCCAGCTCACCGAAATCAACTAGGACAGGGGGCGGTGAGCAGTTCTTC.

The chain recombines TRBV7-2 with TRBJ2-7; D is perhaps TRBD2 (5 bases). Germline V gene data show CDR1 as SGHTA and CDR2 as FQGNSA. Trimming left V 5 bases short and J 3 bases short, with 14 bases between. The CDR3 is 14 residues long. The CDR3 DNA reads TGTGCCAGCAGCCCAAGGACTCTCCGCTACGAGCAGTACTTC. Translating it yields CASSPRTLRYEQYF.

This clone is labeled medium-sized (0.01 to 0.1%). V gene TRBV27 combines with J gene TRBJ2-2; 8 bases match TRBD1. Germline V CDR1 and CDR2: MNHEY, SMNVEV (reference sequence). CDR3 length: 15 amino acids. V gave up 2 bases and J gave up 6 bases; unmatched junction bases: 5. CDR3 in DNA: TGTGCCAGCAGTTTAGGACAGGGATGGGCCGGGGAGCTGTTTTTT. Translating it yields CASSLGQGWAGELFF.

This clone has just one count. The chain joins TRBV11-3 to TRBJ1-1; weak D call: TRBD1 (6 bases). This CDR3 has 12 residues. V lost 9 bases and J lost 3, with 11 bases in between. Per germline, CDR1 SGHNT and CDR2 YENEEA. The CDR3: CASTGRDTEAFF. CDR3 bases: TGTGCCAGTACAGGGCGGGACACTGAAGCTTTCTTT. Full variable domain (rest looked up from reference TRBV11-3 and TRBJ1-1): EAGVVQSPRYKIIEKKQPVAFWCNPISGHNTLYWYLQNLGQGPELLIRYENEEAVDDSQLPKDRFSAERLKGVDSTLKIQPAELGDSAVYLCASTGRDTEAFFGQGTRLTVV.

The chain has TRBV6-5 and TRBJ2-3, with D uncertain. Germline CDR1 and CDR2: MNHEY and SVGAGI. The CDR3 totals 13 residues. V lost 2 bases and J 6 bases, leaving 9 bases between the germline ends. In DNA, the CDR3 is TGTGCCAGCAGTTACCCGGGCGGTGATACGCAGTATTTT. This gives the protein CASSYPGGDTQYF.

CDR3 protein: CASTRFGGDTGELFF. CDR3 nucleotide sequence: TGTGCCAGCACGAGATTTGGGGGGGACACCGGGGAGCTGTTTTTT. V and J are TRBV6-7 and TRBJ2-2, with 7 nucleotides matching TRBD2. Being an ORF, TRBV6-7 has a function that is uncertain. The CDR3 totals 15 residues. J gave up 3 bases and V 7 bases, and 8 bases lay outside the gene matches.

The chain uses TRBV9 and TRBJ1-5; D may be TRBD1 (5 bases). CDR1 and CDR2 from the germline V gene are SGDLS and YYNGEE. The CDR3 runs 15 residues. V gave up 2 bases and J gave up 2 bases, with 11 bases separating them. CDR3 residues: CASSVGGAGNQPQHF. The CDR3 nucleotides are TGTGCCAGCAGCGTCGGAGGGGCCGGCAATCAGCCCCAGCATTTT.

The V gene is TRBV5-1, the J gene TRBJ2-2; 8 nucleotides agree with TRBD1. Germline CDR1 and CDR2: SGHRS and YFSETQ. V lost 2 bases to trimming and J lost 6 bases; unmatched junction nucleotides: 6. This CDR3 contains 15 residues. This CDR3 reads CASSFRTGMSGELFF. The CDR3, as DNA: TGCGCCAGCAGCTTCCGGACAGGGATGTCCGGGGAGCTGTTTTTT.

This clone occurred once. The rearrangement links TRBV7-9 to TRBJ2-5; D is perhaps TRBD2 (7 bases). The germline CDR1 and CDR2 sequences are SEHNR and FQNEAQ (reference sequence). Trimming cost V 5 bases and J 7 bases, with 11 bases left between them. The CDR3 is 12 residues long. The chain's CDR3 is CASSPRGGTQYF. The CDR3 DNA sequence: TGTGCCAGCAGCCCTAGGGGGGGGACCCAGTACTTC. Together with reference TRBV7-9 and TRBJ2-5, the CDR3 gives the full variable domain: DTGVSQNPRHKITKRGQNVTFRCDPISEHNRLYWYRQTLGQGPEFLTYFQNEAQLEKSRLLSDRFSAERPKGSFSTLEIQRTEQGDSAMYLCASSPRGGTQYFGPGTRLLVL.

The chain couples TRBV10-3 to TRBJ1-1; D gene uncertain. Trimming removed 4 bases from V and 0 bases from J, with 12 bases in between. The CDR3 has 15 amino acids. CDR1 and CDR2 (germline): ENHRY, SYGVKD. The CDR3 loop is CAISGLSGMNTEAFF. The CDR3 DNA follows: TGTGCCATCAGTGGTTTATCGGGCATGAACACTGAAGCTTTCTTT.

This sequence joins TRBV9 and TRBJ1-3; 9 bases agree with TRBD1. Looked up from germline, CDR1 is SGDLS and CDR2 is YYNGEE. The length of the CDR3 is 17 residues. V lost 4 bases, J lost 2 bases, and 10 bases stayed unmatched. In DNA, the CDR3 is TGTGCCAGCAGCTACCGGGACAGGGAAGGTCCTGGAAACACCATATATTTT. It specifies CASSYRDREGPGNTIYF.